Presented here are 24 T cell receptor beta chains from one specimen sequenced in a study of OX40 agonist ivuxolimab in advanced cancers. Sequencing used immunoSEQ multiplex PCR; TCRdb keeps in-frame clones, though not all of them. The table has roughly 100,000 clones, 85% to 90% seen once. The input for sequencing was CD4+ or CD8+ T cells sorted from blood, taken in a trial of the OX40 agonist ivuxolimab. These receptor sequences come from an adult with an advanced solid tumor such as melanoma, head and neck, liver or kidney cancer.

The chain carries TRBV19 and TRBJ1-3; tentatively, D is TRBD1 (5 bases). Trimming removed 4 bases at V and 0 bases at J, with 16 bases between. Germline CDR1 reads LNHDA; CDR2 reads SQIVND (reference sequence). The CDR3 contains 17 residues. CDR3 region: CASSKRPGRISGNTIYF. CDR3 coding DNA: TGTGCCAGTAGTAAACGACCGGGACGGATCTCTGGAAACACCATATATTTT.

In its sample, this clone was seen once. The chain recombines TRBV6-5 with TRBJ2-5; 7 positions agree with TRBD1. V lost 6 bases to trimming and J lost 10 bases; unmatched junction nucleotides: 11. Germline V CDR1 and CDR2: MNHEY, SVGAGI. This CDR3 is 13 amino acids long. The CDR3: CASSPTGRENQYF. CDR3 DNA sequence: TGTGCCAGCAGCCCGACAGGGAGAGAAAACCAGTACTTC.

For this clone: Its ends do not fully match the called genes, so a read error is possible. CDR3: CAASRDNTDTQYF. CDR3 sequence (DNA): TGTGCCGCCAGTCGGGACAACACAGATACGCAGTATTTT. The gene calls are TRBV15 and TRBJ2-3; D possibly corresponds to TRBD1 (6 bases). CDR1 and CDR2 from the germline V gene are LNHNV and YYDKDF (reference sequence). This CDR3 has 13 amino acids.

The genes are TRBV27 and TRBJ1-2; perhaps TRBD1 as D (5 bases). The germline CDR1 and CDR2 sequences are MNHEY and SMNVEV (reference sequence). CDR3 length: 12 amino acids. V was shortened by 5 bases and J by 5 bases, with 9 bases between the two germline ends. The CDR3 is CASSPQGYGYTF. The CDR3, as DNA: TGTGCCAGCAGTCCTCAGGGATATGGCTACACCTTC.

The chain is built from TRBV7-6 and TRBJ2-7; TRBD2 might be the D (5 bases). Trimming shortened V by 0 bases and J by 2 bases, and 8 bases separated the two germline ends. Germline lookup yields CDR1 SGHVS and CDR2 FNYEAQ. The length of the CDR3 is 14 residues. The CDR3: CASSLAQEAYEQYF. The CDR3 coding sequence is TGTGCCAGCAGCTTAGCGCAGGAGGCCTACGAGCAGTACTTC. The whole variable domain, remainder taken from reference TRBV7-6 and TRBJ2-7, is GAGVSQSPRYKVTKRGQDVALRCDPISGHVSLYWYRQALGQGPEFLTYFNYEAQQDKSGLPNDRFSAERPEGSISTLTIQRTEQRDSAMYRCASSLAQEAYEQYFGPGTRLTVT.

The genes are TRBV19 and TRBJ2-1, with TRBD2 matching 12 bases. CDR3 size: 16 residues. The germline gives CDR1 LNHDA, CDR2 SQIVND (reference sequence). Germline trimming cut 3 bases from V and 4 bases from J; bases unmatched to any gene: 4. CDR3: CASSIRTSGMYNEQFF. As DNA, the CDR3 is TGTGCCAGTAGTATCCGGACTAGCGGGATGTACAATGAGCAGTTCTTC.

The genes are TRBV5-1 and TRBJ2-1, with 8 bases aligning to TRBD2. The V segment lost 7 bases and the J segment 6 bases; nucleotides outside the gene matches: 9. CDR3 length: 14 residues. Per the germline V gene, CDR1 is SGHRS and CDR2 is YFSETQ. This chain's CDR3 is CASGERESSNEQFF. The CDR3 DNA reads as TGCGCCAGCGGTGAGCGGGAGTCTAGCAATGAGCAGTTCTTC. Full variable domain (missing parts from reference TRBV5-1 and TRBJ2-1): KAGVTQTPRYLIKTRGQQVTLSCSPISGHRSVSWYQQTPGQGLQFLFEYFSETQRNKGNFPGRFSGRQFSNSRSEMNVSTLELGDSALYLCASGERESSNEQFFGPGTRLTVL.

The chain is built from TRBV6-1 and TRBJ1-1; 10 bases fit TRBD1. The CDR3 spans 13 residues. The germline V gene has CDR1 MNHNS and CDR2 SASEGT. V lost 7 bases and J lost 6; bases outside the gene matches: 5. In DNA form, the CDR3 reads TGTGCCAGCAAGGGACAGGGGTCCGCTGAAGCTTTCTTT. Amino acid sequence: CASKGQGSAEAFF.

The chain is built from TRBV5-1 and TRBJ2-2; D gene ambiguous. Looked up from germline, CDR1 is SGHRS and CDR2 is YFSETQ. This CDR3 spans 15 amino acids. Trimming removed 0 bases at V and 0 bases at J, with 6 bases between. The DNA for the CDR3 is TGCGCCAGCAGCTTGGGCCTGGCGAACACCGGGGAGCTGTTTTTT. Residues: CASSLGLANTGELFF.

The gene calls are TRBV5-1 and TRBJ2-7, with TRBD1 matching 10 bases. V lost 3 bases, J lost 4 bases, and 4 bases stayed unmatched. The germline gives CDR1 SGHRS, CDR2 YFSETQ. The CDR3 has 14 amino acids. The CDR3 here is CASSSTGGRYEQYF. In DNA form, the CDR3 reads TGCGCCAGCAGCTCGACAGGGGGCAGGTACGAGCAGTACTTC.

CDR3 nucleotide sequence: TGTGCCTGGGGGAGGGACCAGCCCCAGCATTTT. It codes for CAWGRDQPQHF. The V call is TRBV7-2, the J call TRBJ1-5; possible D gene TRBD1, 5 bases. The CDR3 sequence is 11 residues long. The V and J ends lost 11 bases and 7 bases respectively, with 12 bases between them. Germline values: CDR1 SGHTA, CDR2 FQGNSA.

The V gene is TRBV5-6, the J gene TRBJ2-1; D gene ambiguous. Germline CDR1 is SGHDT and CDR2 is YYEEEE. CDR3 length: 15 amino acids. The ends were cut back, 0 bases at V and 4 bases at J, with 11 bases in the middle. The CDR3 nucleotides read TGTGCCAGCAGCTTGGGTCCAGCTCTATACAATGAGCAGTTCTTC. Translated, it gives CASSLGPALYNEQFF.

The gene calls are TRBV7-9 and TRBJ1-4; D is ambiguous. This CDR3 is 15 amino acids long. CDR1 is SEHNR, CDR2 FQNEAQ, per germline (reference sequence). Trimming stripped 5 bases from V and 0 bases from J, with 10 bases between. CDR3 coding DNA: TGTGCCAGCAGCAAACACAGATCAACTAATGAAAAACTGTTTTTT. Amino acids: CASSKHRSTNEKLFF.

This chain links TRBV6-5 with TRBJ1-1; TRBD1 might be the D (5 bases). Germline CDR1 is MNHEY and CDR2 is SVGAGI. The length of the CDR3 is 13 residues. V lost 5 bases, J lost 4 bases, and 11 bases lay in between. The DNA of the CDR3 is TGTGCCAGCAGTGCGGTGGGGGTCACTGAAGCTTTCTTT. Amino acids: CASSAVGVTEAFF.

CDR3 in DNA: TGCGCCAGCAGCCAAGATCAGTTGGTCCTGAACACTGAAGCTTTCTTT. The encoded protein is CASSQDQLVLNTEAFF. This chain links TRBV4-1 with TRBJ1-1; no clear D. Looked up from germline, CDR1 is MGHRA and CDR2 is YSYEKL. Trimming removed 0 bases at V and 0 bases at J, with 11 bases between. CDR3 length: 16 residues.

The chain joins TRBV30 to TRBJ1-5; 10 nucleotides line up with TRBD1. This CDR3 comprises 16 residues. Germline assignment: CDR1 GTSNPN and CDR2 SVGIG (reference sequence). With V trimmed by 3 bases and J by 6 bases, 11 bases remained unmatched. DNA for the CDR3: TGTGCCTGGAGCATAGGGACAGGGGTATTCAGTCAGCCCCAGCATTTT. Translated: CAWSIGTGVFSQPQHF.

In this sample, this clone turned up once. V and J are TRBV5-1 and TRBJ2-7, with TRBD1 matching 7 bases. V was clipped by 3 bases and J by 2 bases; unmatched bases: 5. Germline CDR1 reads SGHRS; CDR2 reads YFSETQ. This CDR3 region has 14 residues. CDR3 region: CASSSGQLTYEQYF. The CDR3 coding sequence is TGCGCCAGCAGCTCGGGACAGTTAACCTACGAGCAGTACTTC.

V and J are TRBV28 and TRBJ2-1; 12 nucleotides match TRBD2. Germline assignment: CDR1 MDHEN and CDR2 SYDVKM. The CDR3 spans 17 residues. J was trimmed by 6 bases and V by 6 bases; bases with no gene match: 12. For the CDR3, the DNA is TGTGCCAGCAGGAAAGGGACTAGCGGGCGATTAATCAATGAGCAGTTCTTC. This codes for CASRKGTSGRLINEQFF.

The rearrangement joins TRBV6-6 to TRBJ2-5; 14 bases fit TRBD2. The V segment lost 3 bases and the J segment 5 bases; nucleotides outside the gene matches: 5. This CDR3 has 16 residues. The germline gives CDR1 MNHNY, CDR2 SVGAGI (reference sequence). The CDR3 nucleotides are TGTGCCAGCAGTTATACCCGACTAGCGGGGGGGGAGACCCAGTACTTC. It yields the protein CASSYTRLAGGETQYF.

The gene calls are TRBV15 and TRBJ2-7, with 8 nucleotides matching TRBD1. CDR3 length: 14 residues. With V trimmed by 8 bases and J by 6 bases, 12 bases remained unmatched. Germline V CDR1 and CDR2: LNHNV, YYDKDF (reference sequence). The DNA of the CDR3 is TGTGCCACCCGATTGGTCCAGGGGGCTTCCGAGCAGTACTTC. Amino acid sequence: CATRLVQGASEQYF.

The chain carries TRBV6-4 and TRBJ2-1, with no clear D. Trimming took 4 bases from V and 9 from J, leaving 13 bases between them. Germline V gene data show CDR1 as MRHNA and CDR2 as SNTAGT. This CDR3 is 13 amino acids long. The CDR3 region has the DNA TGTGCCAGCAGTGTTGCCCTTGTGGGTGAGCAGTTCTTC. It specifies CASSVALVGEQFF.

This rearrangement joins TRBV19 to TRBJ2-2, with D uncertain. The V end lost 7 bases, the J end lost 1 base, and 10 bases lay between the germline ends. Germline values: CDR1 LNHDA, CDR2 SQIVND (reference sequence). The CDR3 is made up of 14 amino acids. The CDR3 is CASIRNMNTGELFF. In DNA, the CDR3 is TGTGCCAGTATTAGGAACATGAACACCGGGGAGCTGTTTTTT.

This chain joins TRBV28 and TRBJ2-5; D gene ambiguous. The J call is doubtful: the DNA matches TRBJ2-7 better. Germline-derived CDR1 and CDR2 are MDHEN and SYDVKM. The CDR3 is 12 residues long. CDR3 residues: CASSSYKAEQYF. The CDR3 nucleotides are TGTGCCAGCAGTTCTTACAAGGCCGAGCAGTACTTC.

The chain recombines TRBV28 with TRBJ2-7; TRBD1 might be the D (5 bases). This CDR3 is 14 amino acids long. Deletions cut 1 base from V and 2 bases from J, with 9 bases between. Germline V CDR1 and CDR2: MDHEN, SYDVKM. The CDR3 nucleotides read TGTGCCAGCAGTTTATACAGGCTACCCTACGAGCAGTACTTC. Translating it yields CASSLYRLPYEQYF.